This T cell receptor beta chain emerged from a study of T-cell reconstitution after alpha-beta-depleted transplantation in children. Overall study results and limits: Among T cells one year after transplant, newly produced cells accounted for most counts and diversity. Diversity of TCRbeta at day 60 was high in some patients, arising from surviving recipient T cells and thymic progenitors. By about two months after transplant, alpha-beta T cells reportedly arose from several hundred graft clones that had expanded.

Unique molecular identifiers were used in preparing the TCRbeta library. Each CDR3 protein is one row after TCRdb ran MiXCR on the PCR reads. The sample yields around 490,000 distinct CDR3 sequences, 10% to 12% seen once. The CDR3 is made up of 18 amino acids. Germline CDR1 is MGHRA and CDR2 is YSYEKL. With 0 bases removed from V and 7 bases from J, the gap between germline ends came to 22 bases. This clonotype was observed a handful of times. The antigen is unknown. This specimen consisted of PBMCs, mostly from graft donor cells, obtained 180 days after TCRalphabeta/CD19-depleted stem cell transplant. The receptor's source is a female patient aged 2-15 years who had a stem cell transplant for aplastic anemia, so the T cells may come from the graft donor. The chain carries TRBV4-1 and TRBJ2-1; no clear D gene. In nucleotides, the CDR3 is TGCGCCAGCAGCCAAGAGATGACGAAGACCCTCGTGGGTAATGAGCAGTTCTTC. Translating it yields CASSQEMTKTLVGNEQFF.